The rows below give T cell receptor beta chains drawn from one sample of a study of control samples from healthy donors and cancer patients. TCRdb keeps only in-frame clones here, not all; method: immunoSEQ multiplex PCR. The profile covers around 250,000 clones, with over 75% appearing a single time and 13% taken by the ten largest. The source material was PBMCs. The receptors originated from a woman aged 55-69 years with lung cancer. Each CDR3 is given with its conserved first and last residue. D genes are given only for firm matches. Not every row has a clone size; where given, it reads once, few, many or a size class.

clone_size: .
j_call: TRBJ2-2
d_call: .
v_call: TRBV15
cdr3_aa: CATSRIGGSGELFF
cdr3_nt: TGTGCCACCAGCAGAATAGGCGGGTCCGGGGAGCTGTTTTTT

clone_size: .
j_call: TRBJ2-5
d_call: .
v_call: TRBV4-1
cdr3_aa: CASSQGVPTSLQETQYF
cdr3_nt: TGCGCCAGCAGCCAGGGGGTTCCGACCTCCCTCCAAGAGACCCAGTACTTC

clone_size: .
j_call: TRBJ1-4
d_call: .
v_call: TRBV6-5
cdr3_aa: CAGQRATNEKLFF
cdr3_nt: TGTGCCGGCCAACGGGCAACTAATGAAAAACTGTTTTTT

clone_size: .
j_call: TRBJ1-6
d_call: TRBD1
v_call: TRBV10-3
cdr3_aa: CAISDAGTGVSPLHF
cdr3_nt: TGTGCCATCAGTGATGCCGGGACAGGGGTATCACCCCTCCACTTT

clone_size: .
j_call: TRBJ1-1
d_call: .
v_call: TRBV3-1/TRBV3-2
cdr3_aa: CASSPYQGGGEAFF
cdr3_nt: TGTGCCAGCAGCCCCTACCAGGGAGGGGGTGAAGCTTTCTTT

clone_size: .
j_call: TRBJ2-4
d_call: .
v_call: TRBV5-6
cdr3_aa: CASSFRDTLAKNIQYF
cdr3_nt: TGTGCCAGCAGCTTTCGGGACACCTTAGCCAAAAACATTCAGTACTTC

clone_size: .
j_call: TRBJ1-4
d_call: .
v_call: TRBV5-1
cdr3_aa: CASSSGAADATNEKLFF
cdr3_nt: TGCGCCAGCAGCTCGGGGGCAGCAGATGCAACTAATGAAAAACTGTTTTTT

clone_size: .
j_call: TRBJ1-1
d_call: .
v_call: TRBV10-3
cdr3_aa: CAIRELGQITFF
cdr3_nt: TGTGCCATCAGGGAACTGGGACAAATTACTTTCTTT

clone_size: .
j_call: TRBJ2-7
d_call: .
v_call: TRBV2
cdr3_aa: CATSADPLAEQYF
cdr3_nt: TGTGCCACTTCAGCGGACCCATTGGCCGAGCAGTACTTC

clone_size: .
j_call: TRBJ2-7
d_call: .
v_call: TRBV10-3
cdr3_aa: CAIGRDLALEQYF
cdr3_nt: TGTGCCATCGGCCGGGACTTAGCGCTGGAGCAGTACTTC

clone_size: .
j_call: TRBJ2-1
d_call: .
v_call: TRBV24-1
cdr3_aa: CATSQSGNEQFF
cdr3_nt: TGTGCCACCAGTCAAAGTGGCAATGAGCAGTTCTTC

clone_size: .
j_call: TRBJ1-4
d_call: TRBD1
v_call: TRBV19
cdr3_aa: CASTPRRTGTTNEKLFF
cdr3_nt: TGTGCCAGTACCCCAAGGAGGACAGGGACGACTAATGAAAAACTGTTTTTT

clone_size: .
j_call: TRBJ1-4
d_call: .
v_call: TRBV11-2
cdr3_aa: CASSRQEKLFF
cdr3_nt: TGTGCCAGCAGCCGCCAGGAAAAACTGTTTTTT

clone_size: .
j_call: TRBJ2-1
d_call: .
v_call: TRBV7-9
cdr3_aa: CASAEGFLDEQFF
cdr3_nt: TGTGCCAGCGCGGAGGGGTTTTTAGATGAGCAGTTCTTC

clone_size: .
j_call: TRBJ2-1
d_call: .
v_call: TRBV11-1
cdr3_aa: CASSLTGYNEQFF
cdr3_nt: TGTGCCAGCAGCTTGACGGGATACAATGAGCAGTTCTTC

clone_size: once
j_call: TRBJ2-7
d_call: TRBD1
v_call: TRBV5-1
cdr3_aa: CASSPGTGLSYEQYF
cdr3_nt: TGCGCCAGCAGCCCCGGGACAGGCCTCTCCTACGAGCAGTACTTC

clone_size: .
j_call: TRBJ2-5
d_call: TRBD2
v_call: TRBV7-2
cdr3_aa: CASSPRTSGRETQYF
cdr3_nt: TGTGCCAGCAGCCCTAGGACTAGCGGGAGAGAGACCCAGTACTTC

clone_size: .
j_call: TRBJ2-1
d_call: .
v_call: TRBV3-1/TRBV3-2
cdr3_aa: CASSLYLGNEQFF
cdr3_nt: TGTGCCAGCAGCCTTTACTTGGGGAATGAGCAGTTCTTC

clone_size: .
j_call: TRBJ1-4
d_call: .
v_call: TRBV7-8
cdr3_aa: CASSSFRDGALGLFF
cdr3_nt: TGTGCCAGCAGCTCCTTTCGGGACGGGGCCCTAGGTCTGTTTTTT

clone_size: .
j_call: TRBJ2-7
d_call: .
v_call: TRBV7-9
cdr3_aa: CASSLGQVYEQYF
cdr3_nt: TGTGCCAGCAGCTTAGGACAGGTCTACGAGCAGTACTTC

clone_size: .
j_call: TRBJ1-1
d_call: .
v_call: TRBV2
cdr3_aa: CASSVAGDTEAFF
cdr3_nt: TGTGCCAGCAGTGTCGCGGGGGACACTGAAGCTTTCTTT

clone_size: .
j_call: TRBJ2-7
d_call: .
v_call: TRBV7-3
cdr3_aa: CASSLMSGFSYEQYF
cdr3_nt: TGTGCCAGCAGCTTAATGAGTGGATTCTCCTACGAGCAGTACTTC

clone_size: .
j_call: TRBJ2-5
d_call: .
v_call: TRBV12-3/TRBV12-4
cdr3_aa: CASSFQETQYF
cdr3_nt: TGTGCCAGCAGTTTCCAAGAGACCCAGTACTTC

clone_size: .
j_call: TRBJ2-4
d_call: .
v_call: TRBV18
cdr3_aa: CASSPMAGAGLRNIQYF
cdr3_nt: TGTGCCAGCTCACCAATGGCGGGCGCGGGTCTGCGGAACATTCAGTACTTC

clone_size: .
j_call: TRBJ1-1
d_call: .
v_call: TRBV5-4
cdr3_aa: CASSRPTGARGTEAFF
cdr3_nt: TGTGCCAGCAGCCGCCCAACGGGGGCGAGGGGCACTGAAGCTTTCTTT

clone_size: .
j_call: TRBJ2-7
d_call: .
v_call: TRBV15
cdr3_aa: CATALAPGSYEQYF
cdr3_nt: TGTGCCACCGCGCTGGCCCCCGGATCCTACGAGCAGTACTTC

clone_size: .
j_call: TRBJ2-1
d_call: .
v_call: TRBV5-1
cdr3_aa: CASSLEPGRGRFF
cdr3_nt: TGCGCCAGCAGCTTGGAACCCGGCCGCGGGCGGTTCTTC

clone_size: once
j_call: TRBJ2-2
d_call: .
v_call: TRBV24-1
cdr3_aa: CATSDRTNTGELFF
cdr3_nt: TGTGCCACCAGTGACAGGACGAACACCGGGGAGCTGTTTTTT

clone_size: .
j_call: TRBJ1-1
d_call: .
v_call: TRBV19
cdr3_aa: CASSRLNTEAFF
cdr3_nt: TGTGCCAGTAGCAGACTGAACACTGAAGCTTTCTTT

clone_size: .
j_call: TRBJ1-5
d_call: TRBD1
v_call: TRBV28
cdr3_aa: CASWGGQANQPQHF
cdr3_nt: TGTGCCAGTTGGGGGGGACAGGCCAATCAGCCCCAGCATTTT

clone_size: .
j_call: TRBJ1-2
d_call: .
v_call: TRBV28
cdr3_aa: CASSFRGGYTF
cdr3_nt: TGTGCCAGCAGTTTTCGGGGTGGCTACACCTTC

clone_size: .
j_call: TRBJ2-1
d_call: TRBD1
v_call: TRBV5-5
cdr3_aa: CASSPQGYTKRYNGQFF
cdr3_nt: TGTGCCAGCAGCCCACAGGGGTACACTAAACGATACAATGGGCAGTTCTTC

clone_size: .
j_call: TRBJ1-4
d_call: .
v_call: TRBV5-4
cdr3_aa: CASSLEATNEKLFF
cdr3_nt: TGTGCCAGCAGCTTGGAGGCAACTAATGAAAAACTGTTTTTT

clone_size: .
j_call: TRBJ1-3
d_call: TRBD1
v_call: TRBV3-1/TRBV3-2
cdr3_aa: CASSQGPTGGYSGNTIYF
cdr3_nt: TGTGCCAGCAGCCAAGGGCCGACAGGGGGTTACTCTGGAAACACCATATATTTT

clone_size: .
j_call: TRBJ1-4
d_call: .
v_call: TRBV2
cdr3_aa: CASRPRVINEKLFF
cdr3_nt: TGTGCCAGCAGACCCAGGGTGATAAATGAAAAACTGTTTTTT

clone_size: .
j_call: TRBJ2-5
d_call: TRBD2
v_call: TRBV6-5
cdr3_aa: CASVLGGSQETQYF
cdr3_nt: TGTGCCAGCGTTTTAGGCGGGAGTCAAGAGACCCAGTACTTC

clone_size: .
j_call: TRBJ2-7
d_call: .
v_call: TRBV28
cdr3_aa: CASSSHHYEQYF
cdr3_nt: TGTGCCAGCAGTTCCCACCACTACGAGCAGTACTTC

clone_size: .
j_call: TRBJ1-5
d_call: .
v_call: TRBV4-2
cdr3_aa: CASSQEWQGGQPQHF
cdr3_nt: TGTGCCAGCAGCCAAGAGTGGCAGGGTGGCCAGCCCCAGCATTTT

clone_size: .
j_call: TRBJ1-5
d_call: TRBD1
v_call: TRBV6-5
cdr3_aa: CASSSGQGYSNQPQHF
cdr3_nt: TGTGCCAGCAGTTCGGGACAGGGGTATAGCAATCAGCCCCAGCATTTT

clone_size: .
j_call: TRBJ2-1
d_call: .
v_call: TRBV6-5
cdr3_aa: CATRRGLEQFF
cdr3_nt: TGTGCCACCCGGCGAGGACTTGAGCAGTTCTTC

clone_size: .
j_call: TRBJ1-2
d_call: .
v_call: TRBV12-3/TRBV12-4
cdr3_aa: CASSLQGNYGYTF
cdr3_nt: TGTGCCAGCAGTTTGCAGGGTAACTATGGCTACACCTTC

clone_size: .
j_call: TRBJ1-1
d_call: .
v_call: TRBV30
cdr3_aa: CAWSGQLNTEAFF
cdr3_nt: TGTGCCTGGAGTGGACAGCTGAACACTGAAGCTTTCTTT

clone_size: .
j_call: TRBJ2-7
d_call: TRBD2
v_call: TRBV4-1
cdr3_aa: CASRRGLAGLYEQYF
cdr3_nt: TGCGCCAGCAGGAGGGGACTAGCGGGACTTTACGAGCAGTACTTC

clone_size: .
j_call: TRBJ2-1
d_call: TRBD1
v_call: TRBV2
cdr3_aa: CATGTGGLNEQFF
cdr3_nt: TGTGCCACTGGGACAGGGGGCCTCAATGAGCAGTTCTTC

clone_size: .
j_call: TRBJ2-1
d_call: .
v_call: TRBV29-1
cdr3_aa: CSVANRLGNEQFF
cdr3_nt: TGCAGCGTTGCCAATCGACTAGGGAATGAGCAGTTCTTC

clone_size: .
j_call: TRBJ2-1
d_call: .
v_call: TRBV5-5
cdr3_aa: CASILRDSWIHEQFF
cdr3_nt: TGTGCCAGCATCTTGCGGGACTCCTGGATCCATGAGCAGTTCTTC

clone_size: .
j_call: TRBJ1-1
d_call: TRBD1
v_call: TRBV19
cdr3_aa: CASSNPLTGTGTEAFF
cdr3_nt: TGTGCCAGTAGTAACCCATTGACAGGGACCGGCACTGAAGCTTTCTTT

clone_size: .
j_call: TRBJ1-2
d_call: TRBD1
v_call: TRBV4-1
cdr3_aa: CASSARGGQDPYGYTF
cdr3_nt: TGCGCCAGCAGCGCCCGGGGGGGACAGGACCCCTATGGCTACACCTTC

clone_size: .
j_call: TRBJ1-4
d_call: .
v_call: TRBV7-9
cdr3_aa: CASSYQGGHEKLFF
cdr3_nt: TGTGCCAGCAGCTATCAGGGAGGTCATGAAAAACTGTTTTTT

clone_size: .
j_call: TRBJ2-5
d_call: TRBD1
v_call: TRBV24-1
cdr3_aa: CATSDPGTGQETQYF
cdr3_nt: TGTGCCACCAGTGATCCAGGGACAGGGCAAGAGACCCAGTACTTC

clone_size: .
j_call: TRBJ2-1
d_call: .
v_call: TRBV28
cdr3_aa: CASSFGRNEQFF
cdr3_nt: TGTGCCAGCAGTTTCGGACGCAATGAGCAGTTCTTC

clone_size: .
j_call: TRBJ1-2
d_call: .
v_call: TRBV4-1
cdr3_aa: CASRGGGHYGYTF
cdr3_nt: TGCGCCAGCAGGGGTGGGGGTCACTATGGCTACACCTTC

clone_size: .
j_call: TRBJ2-2
d_call: TRBD2
v_call: TRBV5-4
cdr3_aa: CASRRRASGSAAGELFF
cdr3_nt: TGTGCCAGCCGCCGTCGTGCTAGCGGGAGTGCGGCCGGGGAGCTGTTTTTT

clone_size: .
j_call: TRBJ2-5
d_call: TRBD1
v_call: TRBV5-1
cdr3_aa: CASNRPGQGDGTQYF
cdr3_nt: TGCGCCAGCAATCGGCCGGGACAGGGTGATGGGACCCAGTACTTC

clone_size: .
j_call: TRBJ2-7
d_call: TRBD1
v_call: TRBV2
cdr3_aa: CASADRGLGEQYF
cdr3_nt: TGTGCCAGCGCGGACAGGGGGCTGGGCGAGCAGTACTTC